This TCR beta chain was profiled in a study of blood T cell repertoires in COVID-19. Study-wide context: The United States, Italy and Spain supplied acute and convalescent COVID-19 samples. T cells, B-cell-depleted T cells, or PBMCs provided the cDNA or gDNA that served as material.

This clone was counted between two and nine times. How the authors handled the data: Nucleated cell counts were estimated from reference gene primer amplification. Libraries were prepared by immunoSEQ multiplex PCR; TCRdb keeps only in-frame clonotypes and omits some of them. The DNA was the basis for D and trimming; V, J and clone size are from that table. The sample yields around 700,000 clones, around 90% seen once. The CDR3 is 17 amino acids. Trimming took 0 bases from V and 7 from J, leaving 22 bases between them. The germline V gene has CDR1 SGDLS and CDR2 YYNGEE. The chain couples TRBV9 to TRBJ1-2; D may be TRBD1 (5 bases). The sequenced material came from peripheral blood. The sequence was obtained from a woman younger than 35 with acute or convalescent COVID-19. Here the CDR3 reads CASSVAPLKDSPGGYTF. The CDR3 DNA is TGTGCCAGCAGCGTAGCTCCCCTCAAAGACAGTCCGGGTGGCTACACCTTC. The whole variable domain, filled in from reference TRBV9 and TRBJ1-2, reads DSGVTQTPKHLITATGQRVTLRCSPRSGDLSVYWYQQSLDQGLQFLIQYYNGEERAKGNILERFSAQQFPDLHSELNLSSLELGDSALYFCASSVAPLKDSPGGYTFGSGTRLTVV.